These 29 T cell receptor beta chains came from one sample sequenced in a study of blood T cell repertoires in COVID-19. This table comes from immunoSEQ multiplex PCR, and its TCRdb copy is limited to in-frame clones, with some not included. The profile shows roughly 170,000 clones, more than 70% of them singletons. The sample taken for sequencing was PBMCs or T cells enriched from blood (not recorded which). The receptors here all came from a man aged 55 to 70 who had recovered from COVID-19.

The chain joins TRBV28 to TRBJ1-4; the match to TRBD1 covers 9 bases. Germline CDR1 reads MDHEN; CDR2 reads SYDVKM. After removal of 5 bases from V and 3 bases from J, the junction contained 10 bases not matched to a gene. There are 17 residues in the CDR3. The CDR3 sequence is CASSHGTGYLANEKLFF. CDR3 DNA sequence: TGTGCCAGCAGTCACGGGACAGGGTATCTTGCTAATGAAAAACTGTTTTTT.

The genes are TRBV7-2 and TRBJ2-7; the match to TRBD1 covers 7 bases. With 3 bases clipped from V and 5 bases from J, the junction kept 7 bases outside the gene matches. CDR1 is SGHTA and CDR2 is FQGNSA in the germline V gene. The CDR3 covers 14 residues. This CDR3 is CASSFQTGNHEQYF. Written as DNA, the CDR3 is TGTGCCAGCAGCTTCCAGACAGGGAACCACGAGCAGTACTTC.

The CDR3 nucleotides read TGTGCCAGCAGTCCAGTTGCCCGCGAGACCCAGTACTTC. This gives the protein CASSPVARETQYF. The rearrangement joins TRBV12-3 or TRBV12-4 to TRBJ2-5, with D uncertain. This CDR3 spans 13 amino acids. The V end was cut by 5 bases, the J end by 5 bases, with 12 bases between.

The CDR3 DNA follows: TGTGCCAGCAGTTACGGGGGGGGCGGGCGAGGCACTGAAGCTTTCTTT. Its protein is CASSYGGGGRGTEAFF. V usage is TRBV6-5 and J usage is TRBJ1-1, with a tentative D call TRBD1 (6 bases). Germline V gene lookup returns CDR1 MNHEY and CDR2 SVGAGI. The CDR3 consists of 16 residues. The V and J ends lost 2 bases and 4 bases respectively, with 17 bases between them.

This clone was observed a handful of times. The chain links TRBV6-1 to TRBJ2-5, with 11 bases that match TRBD1. Germline CDR1 is MNHNS and CDR2 is SASEGT. This CDR3 is built from 16 residues. The V and J ends lost 0 bases and 5 bases, in that order; junction bases with no gene match: 5. The CDR3 here is CASSEAWDRGLETQYF. In DNA form, the CDR3 reads TGTGCCAGCAGTGAAGCTTGGGACAGGGGGTTGGAGACCCAGTACTTC.

This chain joins TRBV6-5 and TRBJ1-2, with TRBD1 matching over 9 bases. V was clipped by 6 bases and J by 5 bases; unmatched bases: 10. The germline V gene encodes CDR1 MNHEY and CDR2 SVGAGI. This CDR3 region has 15 residues. CDR3: CASRGGQGGGYGYTF. CDR3 DNA: TGTGCCAGCAGAGGGGGACAGGGTGGTGGGTATGGCTACACCTTC.

The chain joins TRBV10-1 to TRBJ2-7; 8 bases match TRBD2. The ends lost 8 bases at V and 6 bases at J; junction bases unmatched: 9. CDR3 length equals 13 residues. Germline V CDR1 and CDR2: WNHNN, SYGVQD (reference sequence). CDR3 nucleotides: TGCGCCAGCTGGTCCGGGGGGGGCGGCGAGCAGTACTTC. Amino acids: CASWSGGGGEQYF.

This clone was counted only a few times. V usage is TRBV5-1 and J usage is TRBJ2-7; 12 bases are a match to TRBD1. The CDR3 consists of 14 residues. CDR1 and CDR2 from the germline V gene are SGHRS and YFSETQ. V was clipped by 3 bases and J by 6 bases; unmatched bases: 4. This chain's CDR3 is CASSSGTGGVEQYF. The CDR3 nucleotides are TGCGCCAGCAGCTCCGGGACAGGGGGCGTCGAGCAGTACTTC.

The V and J genes are TRBV2 and TRBJ1-1, with TRBD1 matching over 10 bases. This CDR3 has 16 residues. Per the germline V gene, CDR1 is SNHLY and CDR2 is FYNNEI. After removal of 2 bases from V and 4 bases from J, the junction contained 7 bases not matched to a gene. The CDR3 nucleotides are TGTGCCAGCAGTGAATTTCGGGGACAGGGGATCACTGAAGCTTTCTTT. Amino acid sequence: CASSEFRGQGITEAFF.

The chain has TRBV29-1 and TRBJ2-5, with 8 nucleotides matching TRBD2. V shed 6 bases, J shed 4 bases, and the junction held 10 bases outside the gene matches. Germline loops: CDR1 SQVTM, CDR2 ANQGSEA. The CDR3 is 14 amino acids. In DNA form, the CDR3 reads TGCAGCGTGGAGCCGGGGAGCGGGGGAGAGACCCAGTACTTC. Its protein is CSVEPGSGGETQYF.

The chain couples TRBV4-2 to TRBJ2-2; D perhaps matches TRBD1 (5 bases). CDR3 length: 16 amino acids. Germline V gene sequence: CDR1 LGHNA, CDR2 YNFKEQ. V lost 1 base, J lost 2 bases, and 11 bases lay in between. The DNA of the CDR3 is TGTGCCAGCAGCCAAGGGAACAGGCCCAACACCGGGGAGCTGTTTTTT. This sequence encodes CASSQGNRPNTGELFF.

The chain couples TRBV5-8 to TRBJ2-7; no definite D call. V lost 0 bases and J 3 bases, leaving 16 bases between the germline ends. Germline V gene sequence: CDR1 SGHTS, CDR2 YDEGEE. This CDR3 is built from 16 residues. CDR3 amino acids: CASSLASWQSYYEQYF. CDR3 nucleotide sequence: TGTGCCAGCAGCTTGGCCTCTTGGCAGTCATACTACGAGCAGTACTTC.

The V gene is TRBV19, the J gene TRBJ1-2, with 8 bases lining up with TRBD1. The CDR3 is made up of 18 amino acids. In germline, CDR1 is LNHDA, CDR2 SQIVND (reference sequence). J lost 1 base, V lost 6 bases, and 16 bases had no gene match. This CDR3 is CASSPSVGTGSINYGYTF. The CDR3 region has the DNA TGTGCCAGTAGCCCATCGGTTGGGACAGGCTCGATTAACTATGGCTACACCTTC.

The chain recombines TRBV30 with TRBJ2-2; maybe TRBD2 (5 bases). The CDR3 length is 13 residues. Per the germline V gene, CDR1 is GTSNPN and CDR2 is SVGIG (reference sequence). Trimming pared 1 base from V and 5 bases from J, leaving 8 bases between. CDR3 loop: CAWSASGTGELFF. The DNA of the CDR3 is TGTGCCTGGAGTGCTTCGGGGACCGGGGAGCTGTTTTTT.

V usage is TRBV6-2 or TRBV6-3 and J usage is TRBJ2-2; 8 bases map to TRBD2. Germline loops: CDR1 MNHEY, CDR2 SVGEGT. Trimming cost V 5 bases and J 1 base; bases outside gene matches: 9. The CDR3 sequence is 17 residues long. The DNA of the CDR3 is TGTGCCAGCAGTCTGGCCGGGAGGGTCGGGAACACCGGGGAGCTGTTTTTT. This encodes CASSLAGRVGNTGELFF.

The chain carries TRBV27 and TRBJ1-6; 12 bases align to TRBD1. There are 15 residues in the CDR3. V lost 3 bases, J lost 9 bases, and 3 bases stayed unmatched. Germline V gives CDR1 MNHEY, CDR2 SMNVEV (reference sequence). CDR3 nucleotide sequence: TGTGCCAGCAGTTTCTCGGGACAGGGGGCTTCACCCCTCCACTTT. Translation: CASSFSGQGASPLHF.

This chain connects TRBV6-5 to TRBJ2-1; TRBD2 is a possible D gene (5 bases). The V and J ends lost 8 bases and 8 bases respectively, with 19 bases between them. CDR1 is MNHEY, CDR2 SVGAGI, per germline. The CDR3 length is 14 residues. Here the CDR3 reads CASSREGLGYEQFF. The CDR3 DNA sequence: TGTGCCAGCTCCCGCGAGGGCCTTGGGTATGAGCAGTTCTTC.

The CDR3 is CASSWGPEPEKLFF. In DNA form, the CDR3 reads TGCGCCAGCAGCTGGGGCCCGGAGCCTGAAAAACTGTTTTTT. V usage is TRBV5-1 and J usage is TRBJ1-4, with D possibly matching TRBD1 (5 bases). The CDR3 spans 14 residues. V was pared by 3 bases and J by 7 bases, with 13 bases between. CDR1 SGHRS and CDR2 YFSETQ come from the germline V gene. Supplemented by reference TRBV5-1 and TRBJ1-4, the full variable domain reads KAGVTQTPRYLIKTRGQQVTLSCSPISGHRSVSWYQQTPGQGLQFLFEYFSETQRNKGNFPGRFSGRQFSNSRSEMNVSTLELGDSALYLCASSWGPEPEKLFFGSGTQLSVL.

The chain combines TRBV29-1 with TRBJ2-7, with D tentatively TRBD1 (5 bases). Germline CDR1 SQVTM, CDR2 ANQGSEA. The CDR3 consists of 15 residues. V lost 2 bases to trimming and J lost 2 bases, with 16 bases between them. CDR3 bases: TGCAGCGTTGAAAGGTCGACCAGGGATACCTACGAGCAGTACTTC. Its protein product is CSVERSTRDTYEQYF.

The chain combines TRBV10-3 with TRBJ2-2; 10 nucleotides line up with TRBD1. With V trimmed by 0 bases and J by 7 bases, 5 bases remained unmatched. Germline V CDR1 and CDR2: ENHRY, SYGVKD. This CDR3 spans 16 amino acids. The CDR3, as DNA: TGTGCCATCAGTGAGTCAAGGGGACAGGGGCACGGGGAGCTGTTTTTT. Protein product: CAISESRGQGHGELFF.

Points on this clone: A read error may produce the germline difference seen at one junction end. The rearrangement uses TRBV13 and TRBJ2-7; tentatively, D is TRBD1 or TRBD2 (5 bases each). Per germline, CDR1 PRHDT and CDR2 FYEKMQ (reference sequence). The CDR3 extends over 14 amino acids. The CDR3 nucleotides are TGTGCCAGCAGCCTAGGGACCGCAGGTCAGGGGCAGTACTTC. It specifies CASSLGTAGQGQYF.

V is TRBV3-1 (or the pseudogene TRBV3-2) and J is TRBJ1-2, with D perhaps TRBD1 (5 bases). The germline CDR1 and CDR2 sequences are LGHDT and YNNKEL (reference sequence). There are 13 residues in the CDR3. V lost 5 bases, J lost 0 bases, and 7 bases lay in between. The CDR3 DNA sequence: TGTGCCAGCAGCAGGGACTCTAACTATGGCTACACCTTC. This codes for CASSRDSNYGYTF.

The chain is built from TRBV5-1 and TRBJ2-3; 7 nucleotides agree with TRBD2. The CDR3 has 19 residues. CDR1 is SGHRS, CDR2 YFSETQ, per germline. After removal of 3 bases from V and 0 bases from J, the junction contained 16 bases not matched to a gene. In DNA, the CDR3 is TGCGCCAGCAGCTCGCCAGGGAGGGTGACTGGGCCTAGCACAGATACGCAGTATTTT. It codes for CASSSPGRVTGPSTDTQYF.

The rearrangement links TRBV11-2 to TRBJ1-6, with 8 bases aligning to TRBD1. The CDR3 covers 15 residues. The ends lost 5 bases at V and 8 bases at J; junction bases unmatched: 8. The germline V gene encodes CDR1 SGHAT and CDR2 FQNNGV. The CDR3 coding sequence is TGTGCCAGCAGCATCGACAGGGGTGGTTATTCACCCCTCCACTTT. Its translation: CASSIDRGGYSPLHF.

This sequence joins TRBV6-4 and TRBJ2-3; D possibly corresponds to TRBD1 (6 bases). V lost 2 bases and J 0 bases, leaving 12 bases between the germline ends. The CDR3 length is 16 residues. Germline V gene lookup returns CDR1 MRHNA and CDR2 SNTAGT. The CDR3 nucleotides are TGTGCCAGCAGTGACCAGGGGACAACTAGCACAGATACGCAGTATTTT. It codes for CASSDQGTTSTDTQYF.

This clone was counted once. This chain uses TRBV7-2 with TRBJ2-1, with 9 bases matching TRBD2. The CDR3 has 16 residues. The germline V gene encodes CDR1 SGHTA and CDR2 FQGNSA. The ends lost 2 bases at V and 2 bases at J; junction bases unmatched: 4. CDR3 bases: TGTGCCAGCAGCTTATGGGCTAGCGGGGCCTACAATGAGCAGTTCTTC. This gives the protein CASSLWASGAYNEQFF. The full variable domain, rest sourced from reference TRBV7-2 and TRBJ2-1, is GAGVSQSPSNKVTEKGKDVELRCDPISGHTALYWYRQSLGQGLEFLIYFQGNSAPDKSGLPSDRFSAERTGGSVSTLTIQRTQQEDSAVYLCASSLWASGAYNEQFFGPGTRLTVL.

A word on this clone: At one end, the junction sequence differs from germline, possibly due to a read error. The chain carries TRBV7-7 and TRBJ2-5; TRBD2 matches 9 bases. Germline loops: CDR1 SSHAT, CDR2 FNYEAQ (reference sequence). CDR3 length equals 16 residues. CDR3 DNA: TGTGCTAGCAGCTTAGAGGGTAGCGGGAGTTTCGAGACCCAGTACTTC. Its protein is CASSLEGSGSFETQYF.

The chain couples TRBV5-4 to TRBJ1-1, with 9 bases lining up with TRBD1. From germline, CDR1 is SGHNT and CDR2 YYREEE (reference sequence). Trimming removed 4 bases from V and 14 bases from J; junction bases left unmatched: 6. CDR3 length: 11 amino acids. CDR3 bases: TGTGCCAGCAGCCCCGGACAGGGGAGGTTCTTT. Translated: CASSPGQGRFF.

This clone has just one count. The chain has TRBV12-5 and TRBJ1-5, with 10 bases lining up with TRBD1. The J segment lost 0 bases and the V segment lost 6 bases, leaving 17 bases of the junction unmatched. The CDR3 extends over 20 amino acids. Germline CDR1 and CDR2: LGHNT and FRNRAP. In DNA, the CDR3 is TGTGCTAGTGGACAAAACCGGGACAGGGGCAAGTTTCTTAGCAATCAGCCCCAGCATTTT. It is translated as CASGQNRDRGKFLSNQPQHF.